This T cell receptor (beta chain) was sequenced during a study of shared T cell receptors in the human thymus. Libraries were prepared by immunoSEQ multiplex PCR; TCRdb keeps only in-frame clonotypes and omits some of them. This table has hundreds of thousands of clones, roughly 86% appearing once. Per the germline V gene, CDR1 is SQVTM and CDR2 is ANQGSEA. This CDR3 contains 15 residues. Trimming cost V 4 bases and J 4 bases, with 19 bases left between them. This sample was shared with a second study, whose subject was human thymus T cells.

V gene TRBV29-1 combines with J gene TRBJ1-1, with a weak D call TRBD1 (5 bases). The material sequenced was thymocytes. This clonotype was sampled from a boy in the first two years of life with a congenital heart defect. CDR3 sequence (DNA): TGCAGCGTTGCCAAGGACCCCGTGCAGGGCACTGAAGCTTTCTTT. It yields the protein CSVAKDPVQGTEAFF.